The source of this TCR beta chain is a study of blood T cell repertoires in COVID-19. The CDR3 extends over 12 amino acids. Trimming pared 5 bases from V and 7 bases from J, leaving 12 bases between. The germline V gene has CDR1 KGHSH and CDR2 LQKENI. The age range of participants was roughly 18 to 90 years, with residence in more than 20 US areas. Which cohort a participant joined came from the clinical history participants gave. Per the study methods: By means of reference gene primer amplification, nucleated cell counts were estimated. Repertoires were generated with immunoSEQ multiplex PCR, while TCRdb's copy carries only in-frame clones and drops some. The DNA gave D and trimming, while V, J and clone size come from that table. The sample shows 250,000 to 300,000 clones, under 90% of them seen only once.

Sequenced sample: PBMCs or T cells enriched from blood (not recorded which). The receptor was derived from a man in his late teens or twenties who had recovered from COVID-19. The chain employs TRBV18 and TRBJ2-7; D gene uncertain. CDR3 in DNA: TGTGCCAGCTCATCCCTTACTACTGAGCAGTACTTC. It translates to CASSSLTTEQYF. The whole variable domain, filled in from reference TRBV18 and TRBJ2-7, reads NAGVMQNPRHLVRRRGQEARLRCSPMKGHSHVYWYRQLPEEGLKFMVYLQKENIIDESGMPKERFSAEFPKEGPSILRIQQVVRGDSAAYFCASSSLTTEQYFGPGTRLTVT.